Given below is one T cell receptor (beta chain) in context. The data originate from a study of technical replicates of blood from a few donors. Assay: immunoSEQ multiplex PCR; the TCRdb copy retains only in-frame clones and omits some. This sample has tens of thousands of clones, with 95% to 98% found just once. Germline trimming cut 4 bases from V and 1 base from J; bases unmatched to any gene: 4. The CDR3 has 18 residues. Germline V lookup: CDR1 ENHRY, CDR2 SYGVKD. The chain is built from TRBV10-3 and TRBJ2-6, with 13 bases aligning to TRBD2. The TCR sequence derives from a human donor in good health. Material: T cells isolated from PBMCs. The CDR3 here is CAISVGLAGASGANVLTF. For the CDR3, the DNA is TGTGCCATCAGTGTTGGACTAGCGGGAGCTTCTGGGGCCAACGTCCTGACTTTC.